These 5 T cell receptor beta chains were all obtained from the same sample, sequenced in a study of regulatory T cells in long-lasting Graves disease. Assembly of TCR beta libraries relied on iRepertoire HTBI primers together with Arm-PCR of CDR3 regions. Using its own MiXCR run on the multiplex PCR reads, TCRdb lists one record per CDR3 protein. The top ten hold about 15% of the sample, which has 200,000 to 250,000 distinct CDR3 sequences, around 20% seen once. This sample's time point: newly diagnosed GD, antithyroid drugs for less than 3 months. Researchers made the TCR library from RNA that was extracted from PBMCs. The specimen comprised peripheral blood mononuclear cells (PBMCs), sampled at new diagnosis, from a patient treated with antithyroid drugs. The receptors derive from a female donor with Graves disease.

This clonotype was seen ten or more times. The chain is built from TRBV9 and TRBJ2-7; TRBD2 is a possible D gene (6 bases). The germline gives CDR1 SGDLS, CDR2 YYNGEE. The CDR3 sequence is 15 residues long. The ends were cut back, 0 bases at V and 6 bases at J, with 16 bases in the middle. The CDR3 region has the DNA TGTGCCAGCAGCGTAGGGTCGCCCGGAGGGCTCGAGCAGTACTTC. It codes for CASSVGSPGGLEQYF.

The chain joins TRBV6-2 or TRBV6-3 to TRBJ1-2, with D possibly TRBD1 on 5 matching bases. The CDR3 has 14 residues. Between the trimmed V and J ends, which lost 2 bases and 5 bases, there was a span of 12 bases. From germline, CDR1 is MNHEY and CDR2 SVGEGT. In DNA form, the CDR3 reads TGTGCCAGCAGTTACGGTGGACATTTTTATGGCTACACCTTC. Translated: CASSYGGHFYGYTF.

The chain links TRBV6-2 or TRBV6-3 to TRBJ2-7; 8 bases are shared with TRBD1. Germline CDR1 and CDR2: MNHEY and SVGEGT. This CDR3 is built from 20 residues. Trimming removed 2 bases from V and 3 bases from J; junction bases left unmatched: 21. This CDR3 reads CASSYGSVFRTGSNLYEQYF. The CDR3 coding sequence is TGTGCCAGCAGTTACGGGTCCGTTTTCCGGACAGGGTCCAACCTCTACGAGCAGTACTTC.

Only a few counts were recorded for this clonotype. Compared with germline, one end of the junction differs, possibly owing to a read error. V gene TRBV6-1 combines with J gene TRBJ2-7, with 10 bases aligning to TRBD2. The CDR3 is made up of 14 amino acids. Germline V gives CDR1 MNHNS, CDR2 SASEGT. The DNA for the CDR3 is TGTGCCAGCCGGTTGGGACTAGCGTCCTGCGAGCAGTACTTC. This codes for CASRLGLASCEQYF.

The chain carries TRBV7-9 and TRBJ2-7; D remains ambiguous. The CDR3 consists of 14 residues. The germline V gene encodes CDR1 SEHNR and CDR2 FQNEAQ (reference sequence). Trimming took 3 bases from V and 2 from J, leaving 11 bases between them. The CDR3 region is CASSFATTTYEQYF. The CDR3 nucleotides read TGTGCCAGCAGCTTTGCCACCACCACCTACGAGCAGTACTTC.